This T cell receptor beta chain was profiled in a study of blood T cell repertoires in COVID-19. About the research overall: Specimens from acute and convalescent COVID-19 originated in the United States, Italy and Spain. In each case, the material was cDNA or gDNA derived from T cells, B-cell-depleted T cells, or PBMCs.

Authors' processing steps: Estimation of nucleated cell counts was performed using reference gene primer amplification. TCRdb's copy holds only in-frame clones and misses some; the assay was immunoSEQ multiplex PCR. The DNA gave D and trimming, while V, J and clone size come from that table. The sample consists of about 380,000 clones, 89% of them appearing once. This clone showed up just once. Deletions cut 3 bases from V and 8 bases from J, with 7 bases between. The length of the CDR3 is 10 residues. Germline V gene lookup returns CDR1 DFQATT and CDR2 SNEGSKA (reference sequence). J is TRBJ1-1 and V is TRBV20-1; D ambiguous. The sequenced material came from peripheral blood. The TCR was taken from a man in his forties or fifties with acute or convalescent COVID-19. CDR3 DNA sequence: TGCAGTGCTAGTTATCTAGAAGCTTTCTTT. It translates to CSASYLEAFF.